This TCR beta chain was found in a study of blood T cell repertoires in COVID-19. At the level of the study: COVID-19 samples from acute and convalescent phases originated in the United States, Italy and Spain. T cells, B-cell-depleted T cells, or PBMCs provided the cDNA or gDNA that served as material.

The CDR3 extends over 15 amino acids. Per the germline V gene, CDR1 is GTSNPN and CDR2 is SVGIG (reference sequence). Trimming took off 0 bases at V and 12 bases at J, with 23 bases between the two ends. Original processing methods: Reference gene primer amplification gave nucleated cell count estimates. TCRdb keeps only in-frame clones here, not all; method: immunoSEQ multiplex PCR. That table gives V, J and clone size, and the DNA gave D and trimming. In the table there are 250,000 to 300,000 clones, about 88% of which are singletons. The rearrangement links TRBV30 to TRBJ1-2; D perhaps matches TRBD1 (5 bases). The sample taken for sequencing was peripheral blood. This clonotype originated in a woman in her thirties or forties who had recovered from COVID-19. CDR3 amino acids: CAWSVSPNSGAIDTF. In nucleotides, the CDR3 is TGTGCCTGGAGTGTCAGCCCTAACAGCGGGGCTATCGACACCTTC.